A single sample gave rise to the 15 T cell receptor beta chains below, sequenced in a study of long-term antiretroviral therapy in people with HIV (dated by TCRdb to 2022 to 2024). The immunoSEQ hsTCRB v3.0 assay was used at survey level resolution for TRB variable region sequencing. The table comes from immuneACCESS by way of TCRdb, which keeps in-frame sequences with V and J called. Part of the clones is missing from these tables; in studies checked, under half for an unresolved V gene and the rest for unknown reasons. Across this sample there are 20,000 to 25,000 clones, with around 83% seen only once. The top ten hold about 6% of the sample. This material consisted of unsorted PBMCs, taken 0.7 years before starting antiretroviral therapy. The receptor set was obtained from a man aged 25-40 years with HIV.

CDR3 DNA sequence: TGTGCCAGCAGCTTAGCGCAAGGATGGGGCTACACCTTC. Translated, it gives CASSLAQGWGYTF. V usage is TRBV7-9 and J usage is TRBJ1-2; D not resolved. Deletions cut 0 bases from V and 8 bases from J, with 10 bases between. Germline V CDR1 and CDR2: SEHNR, FQNEAQ (reference sequence). This CDR3 has 13 residues.

J is TRBJ1-4 and V is TRBV10-3, with D possibly being TRBD1 (5 bases). Germline CDR1 reads ENHRY; CDR2 reads SYGVKD. V dropped 0 bases and J dropped 8 bases, with 19 bases sitting between them. The CDR3 length is 17 residues. CDR3 protein: CAISESQAVQGREKLFF. CDR3 in DNA: TGTGCCATCAGTGAGTCGCAGGCGGTCCAGGGTCGGGAAAAACTGTTTTTT.

The chain links TRBV7-9 to TRBJ1-2; 8 bases are shared with TRBD1. From germline, CDR1 is SEHNR and CDR2 FQNEAQ (reference sequence). There are 15 residues in the CDR3. V gave up 5 bases and J gave up 6 bases; unmatched junction bases: 11. CDR3: CASSPQTGDRDGYTF. In DNA form, the CDR3 reads TGTGCCAGCAGCCCGCAGACAGGGGATCGTGATGGCTACACCTTC.

This chain links TRBV4-1 with TRBJ1-2; D not resolved. The ends were cut back, 4 bases at V and 7 bases at J, with 16 bases in the middle. This CDR3 has 14 amino acids. Looked up from germline, CDR1 is MGHRA and CDR2 is YSYEKL. The CDR3 loop is CASSPYAGLVGYTF. The CDR3 DNA follows: TGCGCCAGCAGCCCTTACGCAGGATTAGTTGGCTACACCTTC.

The chain carries TRBV28 and TRBJ2-1; 10 positions agree with TRBD2. This CDR3 contains 18 residues. The germline CDR1 and CDR2 sequences are MDHEN and SYDVKM. Trimming at V came to 5 bases and at J to 4 bases, leaving 14 bases not matched to a gene. The CDR3 sequence: CASSAAGLLAGNYNEQFF. The CDR3 region has the DNA TGTGCCAGCAGTGCCGCAGGGTTACTAGCGGGGAATTACAATGAGCAGTTCTTC.

The chain joins TRBV6-5 to TRBJ1-2; D gene unclear. Per germline, CDR1 MNHEY and CDR2 SVGAGI. Between the trimmed V and J ends, which lost 0 bases and 2 bases, there was a span of 4 bases. CDR3 length: 13 residues. CDR3 in DNA: TGTGCCAGCAGTTACTCCGAAAACTATGGCTACACCTTC. Its protein product is CASSYSENYGYTF.

The chain links TRBV6-1 to TRBJ2-2, with a possible D match to TRBD1 (6 bases). This CDR3 contains 14 residues. Trimming removed 7 bases at V and 9 bases at J, with 18 bases between. The germline gives CDR1 MNHNS, CDR2 SASEGT. The CDR3: CASMGAGRPRELFF. The CDR3 DNA sequence: TGTGCCAGCATGGGGGCAGGTCGTCCCCGGGAGCTGTTTTTT.

The chain couples TRBV28 to TRBJ2-1, with 8 positions matching TRBD2. This CDR3 has 15 residues. Germline V gives CDR1 MDHEN, CDR2 SYDVKM. V was pared by 1 base and J by 10 bases, with 9 bases of the junction left unmatched. The CDR3 DNA is TGTGCCAGCAGTTTATCCGGGAGGGGGGGAGACGAGCAGTTCTTC. Translated: CASSLSGRGGDEQFF.

The chain uses TRBV9 and TRBJ2-4; D remains ambiguous. This CDR3 region has 13 residues. Germline assignment: CDR1 SGDLS and CDR2 YYNGEE. V lost 0 bases and J 2 bases, leaving 3 bases between the germline ends. CDR3 in amino acids: CASSVGSKNIQYF. CDR3 nucleotides: TGTGCCAGCAGCGTAGGTTCCAAAAACATTCAGTACTTC.

This chain uses TRBV6-5 with TRBJ2-7, with a weak D call TRBD2 (5 bases). The CDR3 spans 16 residues. The germline V gene encodes CDR1 MNHEY and CDR2 SVGAGI. V dropped 0 bases and J dropped 0 bases, with 12 bases sitting between them. CDR3 coding DNA: TGTGCCAGCAGTTACTCGTCCGGGGATAGCTCCTACGAGCAGTACTTC. Amino acids: CASSYSSGDSSYEQYF.

The chain recombines TRBV7-9 with TRBJ1-2, with TRBD1 as a possible D gene (5 bases). The CDR3 covers 13 residues. The germline V and J ends were trimmed by 0 bases and 4 bases, with 6 bases remaining between them. Germline V lookup: CDR1 SEHNR, CDR2 FQNEAQ (reference sequence). CDR3 DNA: TGTGCCAGCAGCTTAGCGGACATCTATGGCTACACCTTC. This translates into CASSLADIYGYTF.

The chain carries TRBV18 and TRBJ2-7; D gene unclear. Between the trimmed V and J ends, which lost 0 bases and 0 bases, there was a span of 3 bases. Germline CDR1 and CDR2: KGHSH and LQKENI. The CDR3 contains 13 residues. CDR3 DNA: TGTGCCAGCTCACCACCGGTCTCCTACGAGCAGTACTTC. Translating gives CASSPPVSYEQYF.

The J gene is TRBJ2-3, the V gene TRBV27; 16 bases agree with TRBD2. V was clipped by 5 bases and J by 2 bases; unmatched bases: 10. The CDR3 consists of 19 residues. Germline CDR1 MNHEY, CDR2 SMNVEV (reference sequence). The CDR3 is CASSPGLAGGPWVTDTQYF. CDR3 DNA: TGTGCCAGCAGTCCGGGACTAGCGGGAGGGCCATGGGTCACAGATACGCAGTATTTT.

This chain links TRBV27 with TRBJ2-5; 8 bases line up with TRBD1. Germline-derived CDR1 and CDR2 are MNHEY and SMNVEV (reference sequence). The length of the CDR3 is 14 residues. The V and J ends lost 2 bases and 6 bases, in that order; junction bases with no gene match: 5. The CDR3 region is CASSLPDRAKTQYF. In DNA, the CDR3 is TGTGCCAGCAGTTTACCGGACAGGGCTAAGACCCAGTACTTC.

As to this clone: The germline gene is not matched at one end of the junction; a read error may be the cause. The genes are TRBV5-4 and TRBJ2-7, with TRBD2 matching 7 bases. The CDR3 has 12 residues. Germline CDR1 and CDR2: SGHNT and YYREEE (reference sequence). CDR3 protein: CASGPSGALERF. CDR3 sequence (DNA): TGTGCCAGCGGGCCTAGCGGCGCCCTTGAGAGGTTC. Full variable domain (missing parts from reference TRBV5-4 and TRBJ2-7): ETGVTQSPTHLIKTRGQQVTLRCSSQSGHNTVSWYQQALGQGPQFIFQYYREEENGRGNFPPRFSGLQFPNYSSELNVNALELDDSALYLCASGPSGALERFGPGTRLTVT.